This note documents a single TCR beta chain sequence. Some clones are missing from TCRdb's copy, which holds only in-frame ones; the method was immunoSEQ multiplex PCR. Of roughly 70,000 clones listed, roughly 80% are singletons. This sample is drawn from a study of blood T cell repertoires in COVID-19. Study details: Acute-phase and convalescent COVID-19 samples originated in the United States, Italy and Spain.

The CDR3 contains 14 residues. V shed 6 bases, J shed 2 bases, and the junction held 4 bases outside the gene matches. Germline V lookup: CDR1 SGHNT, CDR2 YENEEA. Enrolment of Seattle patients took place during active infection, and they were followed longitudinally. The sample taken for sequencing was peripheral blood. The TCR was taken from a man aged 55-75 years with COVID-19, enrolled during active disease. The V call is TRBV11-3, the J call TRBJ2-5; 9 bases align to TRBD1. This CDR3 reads CASRPGTGQETQYF. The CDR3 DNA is TGTGCCAGCAGGCCCGGGACAGGGCAAGAGACCCAGTACTTC.